This T cell receptor beta chain was documented in a study of CD8+CD57+ T cells in acquired aplastic anemia. The study's findings and limits: The study found no significant CD8+ Simpson's diversity difference between patients and controls.

Only patients with CD8+CD57+ cell expansion on flow cytometry were chosen for sequencing. Germline V gene sequence: CDR1 SGDLS, CDR2 YYNGEE. The CDR3 loop spans 13 amino acids. To note about this clonotype: What it binds is unknown. An end of the junction differs from the germline gene, which may be a read error.

TCR beta VDJ and CDR3 were profiled, and genomic DNA was the template. TCRdb analysed the reads with MiXCR anew, one entry per CDR3 protein. The top ten clones hold about 41% of a sample with more than 250,000 distinct CDR3 sequences, roughly 82% of them seen once. The specimen was sorted CD4+, CD8+, or CD8+CD57+ T cells (not recorded which) from PBMCs. The V gene is TRBV9, the J gene TRBJ1-5; unclear D gene. The sequence derives from a human donor with aplastic anemia. DNA for the CDR3: TGTGCCAGCAGTTTAACTGGGAACATTCCGTACTTTTTT. Protein product: CASSLTGNIPYFF.